This T cell receptor (beta chain) appears in the sequencing data of a study of T cell responses to AZD1222 COVID-19 vaccine. Study results and limitations: Possibly, clonal diversity was underestimated; donors were largely white British and included more females. Seropositive status at baseline applied to only six AZD1222 recipients.

A note on this clone: No antigen is known for it.

Sequencing used immunoSEQ multiplex PCR; TCRdb keeps in-frame clones, though not all of them. The data contain about 180,000 clones, 80% to 95% of them singletons. The germline CDR1 and CDR2 sequences are LNHNV and YYDKDF (reference sequence). V was shortened by 1 base and J by 17 bases, with 11 bases between the two germline ends. The CDR3 consists of 11 residues. The rearrangement links TRBV15 to TRBJ1-4, with a weak D call TRBD1 (5 bases). The origin of this receptor is an adult who received the MenACWY meningococcal vaccine as a control. The source material was peripheral blood, sampled 28 days after the second dose of the MenACWY control vaccine. CDR3 residues: CATSRGGTAFF. The CDR3 nucleotides read TGTGCCACCAGCAGAGGCGGGACTGCTTTTTTT.